This T cell receptor beta chain was captured in a study of T-cell reconstitution after alpha-beta-depleted transplantation in children. General study points: Once a year had passed after transplant, T-cell counts and diversity came mostly from newly produced T cells. The study reportedly traced alpha-beta T cells about two months after transplant to several hundred expanded graft clones. Recipient T cells and thymic progenitors that survived gave rise to the high TCRbeta diversity observed at day 60 in some patients.

Germline-derived CDR1 and CDR2 are MNHEY and SVGAGI. CDR3 length: 13 amino acids. Trimming stripped 8 bases from V and 6 bases from J, with 17 bases between. There are many counts of this clonotype. Its cognate antigen is unknown. Unique molecular identifiers were incorporated during preparation of the TCRbeta library. A single record per CDR3 protein comes from TCRdb applying MiXCR to the PCR reads. The sample lists some 300,000 distinct CDR3 sequences; just over 7.5% were seen once. The origin of this receptor is a female patient aged 2-9 years who had a stem cell transplant for Fanconi anemia, so the T cells may come from the graft donor. The input for sequencing was peripheral blood, taken 360 days after TCRalphabeta/CD19-depleted stem cell transplant. J is TRBJ2-7 and V is TRBV6-5, with TRBD1 as a possible D gene (5 bases). DNA for the CDR3: TGTGCCAGCTCCAGGGTGATGTTGTCCGAGCAGTACTTC. Translation gives CASSRVMLSEQYF.